This T cell receptor beta chain originates from a study of cytotoxic CD8 clonotypes in ibrutinib-treated CLL. Study findings and constraints: Sampling times differed between sustained-remission and progressing patients.

As to this clone: Its matching antigen is unknown.

Measured with immunoSEQ multiplex PCR; TCRdb has only the in-frame clones, and not every one. The data hold 40,000 to 50,000 clones, with roughly 63% observed a single time. V shed 6 bases and J 5 bases; nucleotides not matched to a gene: 9. CDR3 length equals 14 residues. The germline gives CDR1 MDHEN, CDR2 SYDVKM. V is TRBV28 and J is TRBJ1-2; TRBD1 matches 7 bases. The TCR comes from a human donor with chronic lymphocytic leukemia. Sequencing was performed on PBMCs, taken after 24 months of ibrutinib treatment. In DNA, the CDR3 is TGTGCCAGCAGACCCGGGACAGTAGGATATGGCTACACCTTC. It codes for CASRPGTVGYGYTF.